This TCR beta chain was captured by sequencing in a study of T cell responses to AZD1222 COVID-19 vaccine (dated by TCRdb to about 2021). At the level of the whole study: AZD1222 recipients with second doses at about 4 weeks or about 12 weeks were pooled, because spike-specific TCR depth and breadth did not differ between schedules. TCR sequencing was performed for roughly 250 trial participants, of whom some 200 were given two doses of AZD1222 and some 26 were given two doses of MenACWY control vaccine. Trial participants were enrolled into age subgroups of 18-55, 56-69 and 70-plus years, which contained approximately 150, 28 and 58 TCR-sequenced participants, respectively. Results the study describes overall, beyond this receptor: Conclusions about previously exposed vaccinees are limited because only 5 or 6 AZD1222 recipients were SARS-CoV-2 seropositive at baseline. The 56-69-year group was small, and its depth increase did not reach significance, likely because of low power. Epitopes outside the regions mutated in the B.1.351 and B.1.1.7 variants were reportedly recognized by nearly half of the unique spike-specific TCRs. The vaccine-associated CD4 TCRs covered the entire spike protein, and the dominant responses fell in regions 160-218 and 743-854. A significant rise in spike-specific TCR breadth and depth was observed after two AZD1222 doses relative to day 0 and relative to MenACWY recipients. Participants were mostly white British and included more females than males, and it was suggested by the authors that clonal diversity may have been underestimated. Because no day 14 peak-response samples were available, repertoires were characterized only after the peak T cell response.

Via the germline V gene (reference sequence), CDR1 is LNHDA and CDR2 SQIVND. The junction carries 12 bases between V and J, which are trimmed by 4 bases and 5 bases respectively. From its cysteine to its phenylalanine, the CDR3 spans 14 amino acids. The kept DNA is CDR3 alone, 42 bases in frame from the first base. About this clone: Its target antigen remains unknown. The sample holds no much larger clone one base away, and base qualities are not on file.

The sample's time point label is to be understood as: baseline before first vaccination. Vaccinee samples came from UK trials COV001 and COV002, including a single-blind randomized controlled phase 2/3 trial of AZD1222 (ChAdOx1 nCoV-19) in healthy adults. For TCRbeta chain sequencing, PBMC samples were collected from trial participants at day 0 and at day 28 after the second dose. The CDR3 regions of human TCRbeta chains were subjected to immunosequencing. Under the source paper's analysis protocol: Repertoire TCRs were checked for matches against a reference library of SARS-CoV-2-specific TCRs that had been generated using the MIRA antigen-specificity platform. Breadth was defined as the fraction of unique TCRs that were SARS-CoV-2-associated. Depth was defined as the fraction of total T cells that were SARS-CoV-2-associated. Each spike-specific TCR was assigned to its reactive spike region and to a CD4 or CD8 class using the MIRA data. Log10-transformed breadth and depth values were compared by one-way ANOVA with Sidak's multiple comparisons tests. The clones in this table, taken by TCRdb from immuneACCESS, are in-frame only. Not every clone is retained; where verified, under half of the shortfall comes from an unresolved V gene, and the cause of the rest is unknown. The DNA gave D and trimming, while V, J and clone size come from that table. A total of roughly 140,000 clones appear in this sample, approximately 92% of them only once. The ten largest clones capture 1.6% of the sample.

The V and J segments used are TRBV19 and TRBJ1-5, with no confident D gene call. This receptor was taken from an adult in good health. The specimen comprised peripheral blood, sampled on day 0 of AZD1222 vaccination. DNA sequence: TGTGCCAGTAGTAAGGAGACGGGTTATCAGCCCCAGCATTTT. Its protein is CASSKETGYQPQHF.